A single T cell receptor (beta chain) is shown here with its context. The source of the sample is a study of control samples from healthy donors and cancer patients. Clones were read by immunoSEQ multiplex PCR, and TCRdb kept only the in-frame ones, dropping some. The repertoire holds 40,000 to 50,000 clones, around 70% seen once, with more than 15% in the top ten. Germline V gene data show CDR1 as MNHEY and CDR2 as SMNVEV (reference sequence). Trimming removed 3 bases from V and 7 bases from J, with 16 bases in between. The CDR3 is 14 residues long. The V and J genes are TRBV27 and TRBJ2-7; maybe TRBD2 (5 bases). The sequencing input was formalin-fixed, paraffin-embedded tissue. The TCR was taken from a male donor with melanoma. CDR3 residues: CASSFSGSTREQYF. DNA of the CDR3: TGTGCCAGCAGTTTCTCGGGGAGTACTAGGGAGCAGTACTTC.